This T cell receptor beta chain was captured in a study of blood T cell repertoires in COVID-19. Study-wide context: Samples representing acute and convalescent COVID-19 were sourced from the United States, Italy and Spain. PBMCs, B-cell-depleted T cells, or T cells provided the cDNA or gDNA that made up the material.

Original processing notes: Nucleated cell counts were estimated from reference gene primer amplification. The assay was immunoSEQ multiplex PCR, and TCRdb's table has in-frame clones only and misses some. The V and J calls and the clone size are those of that table, but D and trimming were determined from the DNA. The sample consists of around 180,000 clones, around three quarters of them appearing once. Per germline, CDR1 SEHNR and CDR2 FQNEAQ (reference sequence). CDR3 length: 15 amino acids. Unmatched junction bases numbered 6, after V lost 2 bases and J lost 6 bases. This receptor was obtained from a woman between 50 and 59 years old with acute COVID-19. V usage is TRBV7-9 and J usage is TRBJ2-1; TRBD2 matches 8 bases. The sequenced material came from PBMCs or T cells enriched from blood (not recorded which). The CDR3 DNA sequence: TGTGCCAGCAGCTTAAGGGCGGGGGGTTTCAATGAGCAGTTCTTC. Residues: CASSLRAGGFNEQFF.